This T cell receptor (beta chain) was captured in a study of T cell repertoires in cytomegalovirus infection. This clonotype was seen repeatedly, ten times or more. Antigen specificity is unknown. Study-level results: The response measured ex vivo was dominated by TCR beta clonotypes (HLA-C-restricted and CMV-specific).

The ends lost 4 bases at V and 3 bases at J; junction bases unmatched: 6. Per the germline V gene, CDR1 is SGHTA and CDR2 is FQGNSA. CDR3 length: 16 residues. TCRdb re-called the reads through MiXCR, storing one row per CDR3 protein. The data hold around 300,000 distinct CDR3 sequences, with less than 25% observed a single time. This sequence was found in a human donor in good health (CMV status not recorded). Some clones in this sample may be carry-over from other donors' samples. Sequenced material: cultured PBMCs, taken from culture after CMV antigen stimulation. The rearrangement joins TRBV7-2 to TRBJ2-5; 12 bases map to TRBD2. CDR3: CASSSRLAGVEETQYF. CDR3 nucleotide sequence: TGTGCCAGCAGCTCTCGACTAGCGGGAGTGGAAGAGACCCAGTACTTC.